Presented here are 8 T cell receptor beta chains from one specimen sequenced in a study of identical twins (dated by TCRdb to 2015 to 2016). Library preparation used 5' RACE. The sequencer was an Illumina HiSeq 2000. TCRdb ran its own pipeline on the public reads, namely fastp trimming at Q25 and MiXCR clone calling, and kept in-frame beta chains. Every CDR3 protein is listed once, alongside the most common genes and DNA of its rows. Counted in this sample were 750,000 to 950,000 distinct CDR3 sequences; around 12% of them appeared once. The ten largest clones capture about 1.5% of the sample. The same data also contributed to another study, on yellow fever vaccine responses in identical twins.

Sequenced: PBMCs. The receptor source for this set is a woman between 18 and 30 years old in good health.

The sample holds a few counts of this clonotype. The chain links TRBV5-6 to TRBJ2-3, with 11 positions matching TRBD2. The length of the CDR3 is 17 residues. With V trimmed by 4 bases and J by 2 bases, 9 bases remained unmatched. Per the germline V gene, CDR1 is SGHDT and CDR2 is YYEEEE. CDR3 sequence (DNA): TGTGCCAGCAGCCCGGCGGGACTAGCGGAAATCACAGATACGCAGTATTTT. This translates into CASSPAGLAEITDTQYF.

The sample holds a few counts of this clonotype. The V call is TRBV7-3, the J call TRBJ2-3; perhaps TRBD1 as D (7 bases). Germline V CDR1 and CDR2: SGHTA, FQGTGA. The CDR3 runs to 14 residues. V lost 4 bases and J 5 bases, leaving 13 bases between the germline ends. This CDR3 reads CASSSAGGGDTQYF. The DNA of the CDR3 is TGTGCCAGCAGCTCCGCAGGGGGAGGAGATACGCAGTATTTT.

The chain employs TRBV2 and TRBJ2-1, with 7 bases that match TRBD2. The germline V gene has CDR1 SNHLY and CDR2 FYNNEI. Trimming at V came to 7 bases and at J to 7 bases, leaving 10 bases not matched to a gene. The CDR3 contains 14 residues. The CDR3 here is CASNTGGGWNEQFF. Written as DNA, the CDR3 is TGTGCCAGCAATACGGGGGGTGGTTGGAATGAGCAGTTCTTC.

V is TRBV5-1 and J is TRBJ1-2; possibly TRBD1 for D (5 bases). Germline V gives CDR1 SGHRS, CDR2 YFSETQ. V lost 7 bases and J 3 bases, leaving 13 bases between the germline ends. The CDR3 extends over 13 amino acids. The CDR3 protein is CASRGDIDYGYTF. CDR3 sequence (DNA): TGCGCCAGCCGGGGGGATATAGACTATGGCTACACCTTC.

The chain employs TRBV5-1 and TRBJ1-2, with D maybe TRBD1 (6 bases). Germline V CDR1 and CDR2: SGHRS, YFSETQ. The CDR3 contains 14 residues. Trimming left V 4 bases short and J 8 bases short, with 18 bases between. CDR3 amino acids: CASSVTGTEDGYTF. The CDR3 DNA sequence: TGCGCCAGCAGCGTGACAGGTACAGAAGACGGCTACACCTTC.

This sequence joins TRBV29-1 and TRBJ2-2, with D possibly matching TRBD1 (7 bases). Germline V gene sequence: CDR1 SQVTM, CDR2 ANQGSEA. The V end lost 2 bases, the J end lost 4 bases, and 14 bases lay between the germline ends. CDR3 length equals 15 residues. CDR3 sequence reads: CSVESGGSVTGELFF. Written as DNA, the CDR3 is TGCAGCGTTGAATCAGGGGGGAGTGTCACCGGGGAGCTGTTTTTT.

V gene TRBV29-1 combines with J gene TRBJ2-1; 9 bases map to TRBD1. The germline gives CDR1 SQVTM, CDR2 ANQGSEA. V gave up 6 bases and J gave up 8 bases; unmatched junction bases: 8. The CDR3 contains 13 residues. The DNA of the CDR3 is TGCAGCGTGGCGGGACAGGGTCCCTATGAGCAGTTCTTC. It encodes CSVAGQGPYEQFF.

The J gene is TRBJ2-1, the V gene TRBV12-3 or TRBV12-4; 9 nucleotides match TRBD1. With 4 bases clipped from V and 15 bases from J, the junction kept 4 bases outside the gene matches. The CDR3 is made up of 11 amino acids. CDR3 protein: CASSSGQGRFF. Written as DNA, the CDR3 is TGTGCCAGCAGTTCGGGACAGGGAAGGTTCTTC.